Each of the 23 T cell receptor beta chains below was sequenced from the same sample in a study of Ad26.COV2.S vaccination and SARS-CoV-2 variants. The protocol was immunoSEQ multiplex PCR, while the TCRdb copy is restricted to in-frame clones and leaves out a portion. The sample holds more than 150,000 clones, around 88% seen once. This sample comprised peripheral blood, obtained after recovery from COVID-19. The receptors derive from a human donor who had recovered from COVID-19.

This chain links TRBV5-1 with TRBJ2-7; TRBD2 matches at 7 bases. The trim removed 5 bases at V and 3 bases at J, leaving 5 bases unmatched. Germline values: CDR1 SGHRS, CDR2 YFSETQ. CDR3 length equals 13 residues. The CDR3, as DNA: TGCGCCAGCAGAGAACCTAGCGGCTACGAGCAGTACTTC. Its translation is CASREPSGYEQYF.

V usage is TRBV4-2 and J usage is TRBJ1-1; D is unclear. Trimming left V 2 bases short and J 2 bases short, with 0 bases between. Looked up from germline, CDR1 is LGHNA and CDR2 is YNFKEQ. The CDR3 has 11 amino acids. CDR3 nucleotides: TGTGCCAGCAGCCAAAACACTGAAGCTTTCTTT. Translating gives CASSQNTEAFF.

This chain connects TRBV5-4 to TRBJ1-2; TRBD1 might be the D (5 bases). CDR1 is SGHNT, CDR2 YYREEE, per germline (reference sequence). With 4 bases removed from V and 5 bases from J, the gap between germline ends came to 12 bases. The CDR3 totals 13 residues. The CDR3, as DNA: TGTGCCAGCAGCGCAAGGACAATTTATGGCTACACCTTC. It encodes CASSARTIYGYTF.

The chain uses TRBV7-3 and TRBJ1-1; 7 bases line up with TRBD1. V trimming: 6 bases; J trimming: 1 base; junction bases outside the gene matches: 5. The CDR3 is 14 residues long. Looked up from germline, CDR1 is SGHTA and CDR2 is FQGTGA. CDR3 loop: CASRPGGENTEAFF. The CDR3 DNA follows: TGTGCCAGCAGACCAGGGGGAGAGAACACTGAAGCTTTCTTT.

This clone was counted a few times. DNA for the CDR3: TGTGCCAGCAGCAGGCAGAATGGGGTCGGAGGGCGGGCTGAAGCTTTCTTT. The encoded protein is CASSRQNGVGGRAEAFF. V and J are TRBV5-8 and TRBJ1-1, with no clear D. Germline V gives CDR1 SGHTS, CDR2 YDEGEE. CDR3 length equals 17 residues. With 4 bases removed from V and 6 bases from J, the gap between germline ends came to 25 bases.

The chain uses TRBV11-2 and TRBJ2-1; 8 positions match TRBD2. Looked up from germline, CDR1 is SGHAT and CDR2 is FQNNGV. The CDR3 is 15 amino acids. Germline trimming cut 5 bases from V and 5 bases from J; bases unmatched to any gene: 8. CDR3 nucleotides: TGTGCCAGCAGCCCGCGGGGGGCCTTCCACAATGAGCAGTTCTTC. This codes for CASSPRGAFHNEQFF.

This chain links TRBV7-9 with TRBJ2-1, with 13 positions matching TRBD2. The germline gives CDR1 SEHNR, CDR2 FQNEAQ (reference sequence). The CDR3 contains 15 residues. Trimming at V came to 3 bases and at J to 9 bases, leaving 5 bases not matched to a gene. CDR3 amino acids: CASSFGLAGDSEQFF. The DNA of the CDR3 is TGTGCCAGCAGCTTCGGACTAGCGGGAGACAGTGAGCAGTTCTTC.

This clone was recorded once. The rearrangement joins TRBV24-1 to TRBJ2-1; 8 nucleotides line up with TRBD2. The CDR3 is 16 residues long. CDR1 and CDR2 from the germline V gene are KGHDR and SFDVKD. Trimming took 6 bases from V and 4 from J; bases not matched to a gene: 10. This CDR3 is CATSSARGTRYNEQFF. CDR3 sequence (DNA): TGTGCCACCAGTTCAGCCCGGGGGACTAGATACAATGAGCAGTTCTTC.

The chain has TRBV30 and TRBJ1-1; D uncertain. With 0 bases removed from V and 0 bases from J, the gap between germline ends came to 5 bases. The CDR3 has 13 amino acids. Germline loops: CDR1 GTSNPN, CDR2 SVGIG (reference sequence). The CDR3 sequence: CAWSVPLNTEAFF. CDR3 in DNA: TGTGCCTGGAGTGTACCCCTGAACACTGAAGCTTTCTTT.

In its sample, this clone was seen a few times. The chain links TRBV3-1 (or the pseudogene TRBV3-2) to TRBJ1-1, with TRBD1 matching over 9 bases. V trimming: 4 bases; J trimming: 10 bases; junction bases outside the gene matches: 7. The CDR3 covers 13 residues. Germline V CDR1 and CDR2: LGHDT, YNNKEL (reference sequence). The CDR3 coding sequence is TGTGCCAGCAGCCCCGGGACAGGGCGATCAGCTTTCTTT. This translates into CASSPGTGRSAFF.

The chain links TRBV5-6 to TRBJ1-1; D might be TRBD1 (6 bases). Germline CDR1 and CDR2: SGHDT and YYEEEE. With 2 bases removed from V and 3 bases from J, the gap between germline ends came to 8 bases. The CDR3 contains 13 residues. CDR3 in amino acids: CASSFGQYTEAFF. For the CDR3, the DNA is TGTGCCAGCAGCTTCGGACAGTACACTGAAGCTTTCTTT.

J is TRBJ2-3 and V is TRBV3-1 (or the pseudogene TRBV3-2); 8 positions match TRBD2. Trimming removed 1 base from V and 15 bases from J; junction bases left unmatched: 9. CDR1 and CDR2 from the germline V gene are LGHDT and YNNKEL (reference sequence). This CDR3 is built from 13 residues. CDR3 nucleotides: TGTGCCAGCAGCCAAGGGGACGGGGGGGTAAAATATTTT. Translating it yields CASSQGDGGVKYF.

The chain links TRBV7-2 to TRBJ1-5; no reliable D call. In germline, CDR1 is SGHTA, CDR2 FQGNSA. The CDR3 spans 14 residues. The V end lost 0 bases, the J end lost 4 bases, and 7 bases lay between the germline ends. CDR3 bases: TGTGCCAGCAGCTTAGCTGCAGGAAATCAGCCCCAGCATTTT. Encoded protein: CASSLAAGNQPQHF.

V gene TRBV3-1 (or the pseudogene TRBV3-2) combines with J gene TRBJ2-1; D uncertain. CDR3 length equals 18 residues. V lost 4 bases and J 0 bases, leaving 19 bases between the germline ends. Germline CDR1 reads LGHDT; CDR2 reads YNNKEL (reference sequence). CDR3 sequence: CASSLEQPRLGSYNEQFF. As DNA, the CDR3 is TGTGCCAGCAGCCTAGAGCAGCCCCGACTCGGCTCCTACAATGAGCAGTTCTTC.

The chain has TRBV28 and TRBJ1-2; possibly TRBD1 for D (6 bases). CDR1 and CDR2 from the germline V gene are MDHEN and SYDVKM. Between the trimmed V and J ends, which lost 6 bases and 7 bases, there was a span of 12 bases. This CDR3 comprises 12 residues. The CDR3 region has the DNA TGTGCCAGCAGAGATACAGGGTTTGGCTACACCTTC. Its protein is CASRDTGFGYTF.

V gene TRBV3-1 (or the pseudogene TRBV3-2) combines with J gene TRBJ2-1; TRBD2 is a possible D gene (5 bases). This CDR3 contains 18 residues. Germline V gene sequence: CDR1 LGHDT, CDR2 YNNKEL (reference sequence). Trimming took off 0 bases at V and 8 bases at J, with 23 bases between the two ends. The CDR3 loop reads CASSQEGPLGRGPYEQFF. CDR3 nucleotides: TGTGCCAGCAGCCAAGAAGGGCCACTAGGTCGAGGCCCTTATGAGCAGTTCTTC.

This sequence joins TRBV7-2 and TRBJ2-1, with TRBD2 matching over 9 bases. The CDR3 extends over 15 amino acids. Trimming cost V 5 bases and J 9 bases; bases outside gene matches: 11. From germline, CDR1 is SGHTA and CDR2 FQGNSA. Here the CDR3 reads CASSTSGTSRSEQFF. The CDR3 nucleotides are TGTGCCAGCAGCACCTCCGGGACTAGCCGGAGTGAGCAGTTCTTC.

V is TRBV6-1 and J is TRBJ1-2; D unresolved. Looked up from germline, CDR1 is MNHNS and CDR2 is SASEGT. Trimming stripped 3 bases from V and 3 bases from J, with 11 bases between. This CDR3 region has 14 residues. The CDR3 DNA is TGTGCCAGCAGTGACGATACAATTTACTATGGCTACACCTTC. Translation gives CASSDDTIYYGYTF.

This chain links TRBV3-1 (or the pseudogene TRBV3-2) with TRBJ1-3; D might be TRBD1 (5 bases). The CDR3 runs 11 residues. Trimming left V 2 bases short and J 9 bases short, with 5 bases between. Germline V lookup: CDR1 LGHDT, CDR2 YNNKEL (reference sequence). CDR3 bases: TGTGCCAGCAGCCAACAGGGCACCATATATTTT. Its protein is CASSQQGTIYF.

The chain links TRBV5-1 to TRBJ1-2; 8 nucleotides agree with TRBD1. V lost 4 bases and J lost 6; bases outside the gene matches: 11. Per germline, CDR1 SGHRS and CDR2 YFSETQ. The CDR3 sequence is 15 residues long. CDR3 protein: CASSLGSGGYDGYTF. DNA for the CDR3: TGCGCCAGCAGCCTGGGTTCAGGGGGCTATGATGGCTACACCTTC. The complete variable domain, with remaining parts taken from reference TRBV5-1 and TRBJ1-2, reads KAGVTQTPRYLIKTRGQQVTLSCSPISGHRSVSWYQQTPGQGLQFLFEYFSETQRNKGNFPGRFSGRQFSNSRSEMNVSTLELGDSALYLCASSLGSGGYDGYTFGSGTRLTVV.

The chain combines TRBV9 with TRBJ2-1, with a tentative D call TRBD2 (5 bases). CDR3 size: 13 residues. The germline V gene has CDR1 SGDLS and CDR2 YYNGEE. The V and J ends lost 0 bases and 8 bases respectively, with 9 bases between them. The CDR3 spells CASSVVPGDEQFF. CDR3 nucleotides: TGTGCCAGCAGCGTAGTCCCCGGGGATGAGCAGTTCTTC.

The rearrangement joins TRBV4-1 to TRBJ1-1; 7 positions match TRBD1. This CDR3 spans 14 amino acids. V lost 3 bases and J lost 4; bases outside the gene matches: 5. The germline gives CDR1 MGHRA, CDR2 YSYEKL. CDR3 loop: CASSQDRLSTEAFF. Written as DNA, the CDR3 is TGCGCCAGCAGCCAGGACAGGCTGAGCACTGAAGCTTTCTTT.

The chain couples TRBV28 to TRBJ1-1; D is unclear. Trimming stripped 2 bases from V and 2 bases from J, with 9 bases between. Germline V gene lookup returns CDR1 MDHEN and CDR2 SYDVKM. The CDR3 extends over 14 amino acids. Here the CDR3 reads CASSLEMVNTEAFF. CDR3 coding DNA: TGTGCCAGCAGTTTAGAGATGGTCAACACTGAAGCTTTCTTT.